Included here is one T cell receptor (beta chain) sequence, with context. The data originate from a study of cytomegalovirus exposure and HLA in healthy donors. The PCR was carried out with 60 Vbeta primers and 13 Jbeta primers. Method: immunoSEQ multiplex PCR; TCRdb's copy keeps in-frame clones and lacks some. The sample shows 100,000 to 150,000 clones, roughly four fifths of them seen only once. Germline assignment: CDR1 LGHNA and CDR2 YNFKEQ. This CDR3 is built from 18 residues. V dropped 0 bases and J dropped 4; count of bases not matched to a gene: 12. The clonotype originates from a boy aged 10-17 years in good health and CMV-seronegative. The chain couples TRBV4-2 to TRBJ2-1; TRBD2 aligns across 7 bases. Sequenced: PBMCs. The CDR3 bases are TGTGCCAGCAGCCAAGAAATTGATAGGGTAGCGGGTTACAATGAGCAGTTCTTC. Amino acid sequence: CASSQEIDRVAGYNEQFF.